The sequence of this TCR beta chain was determined in a study of blood T cell repertoires in COVID-19. This study enrolled people aged about 18 to 90 from under 25 US geographic areas. In assigning cohorts, the study relied on participant-reported clinical history. Donors in Cohort 3 counted as recovered after two negative PCRs, clearance, or symptom resolution. This clone was detected only a few times. This table comes from immunoSEQ multiplex PCR, and its TCRdb copy is limited to in-frame clones, with some not included. The sample has roughly 170,000 clones; 70% to 80% are singletons. The TCR was taken from a woman aged 45-65 years who had recovered from COVID-19. Sample: PBMCs or T cells enriched from blood (not recorded which).

DNA of the CDR3: TGTGCCAGTACTCCATTTGGGCTCACCCCCGGGGAGCTGTTTTTT. It translates to CASTPFGLTPGELFF. The V and J genes are TRBV19 and TRBJ2-2; no firm D call. Germline V lookup: CDR1 LNHDA, CDR2 SQIVND (reference sequence). The CDR3 is made up of 15 amino acids. V shed 7 bases and J shed 6 bases, with 18 bases lying between them.